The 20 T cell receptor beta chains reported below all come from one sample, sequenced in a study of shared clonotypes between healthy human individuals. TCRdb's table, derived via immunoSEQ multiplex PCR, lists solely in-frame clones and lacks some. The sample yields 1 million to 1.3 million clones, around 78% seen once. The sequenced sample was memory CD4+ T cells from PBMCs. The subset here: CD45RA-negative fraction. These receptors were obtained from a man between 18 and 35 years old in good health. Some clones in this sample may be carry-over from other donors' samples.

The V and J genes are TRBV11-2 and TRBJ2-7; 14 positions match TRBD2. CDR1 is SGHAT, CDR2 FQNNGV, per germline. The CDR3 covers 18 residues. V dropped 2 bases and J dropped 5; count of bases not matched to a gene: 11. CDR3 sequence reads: CASSLRGLAGEGPNEQYF. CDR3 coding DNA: TGTGCCAGCAGCTTAAGGGGACTAGCGGGAGAGGGTCCCAACGAGCAGTACTTC.

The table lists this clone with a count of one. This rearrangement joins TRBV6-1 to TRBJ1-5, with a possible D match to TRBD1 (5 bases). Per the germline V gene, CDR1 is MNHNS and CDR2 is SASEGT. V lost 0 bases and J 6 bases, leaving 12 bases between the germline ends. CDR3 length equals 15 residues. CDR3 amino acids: CASSEASRVGQPQHF. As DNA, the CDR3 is TGTGCCAGCAGTGAAGCGAGCAGGGTAGGTCAGCCCCAGCATTTT.

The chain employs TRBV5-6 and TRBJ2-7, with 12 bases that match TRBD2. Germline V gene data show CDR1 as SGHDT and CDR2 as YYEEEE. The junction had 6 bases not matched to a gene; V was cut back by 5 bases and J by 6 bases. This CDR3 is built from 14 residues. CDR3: CASRTSGRALEQYF. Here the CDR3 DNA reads TGTGCCAGCAGGACTAGCGGGAGAGCCCTCGAGCAGTACTTC.

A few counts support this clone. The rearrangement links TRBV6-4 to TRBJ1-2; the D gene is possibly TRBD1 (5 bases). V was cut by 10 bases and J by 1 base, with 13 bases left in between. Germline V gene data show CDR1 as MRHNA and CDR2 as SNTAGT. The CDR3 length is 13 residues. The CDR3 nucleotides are TGTGCCACCCGAGGGGAGTTTAACTATGGCTACACCTTC. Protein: CATRGEFNYGYTF.

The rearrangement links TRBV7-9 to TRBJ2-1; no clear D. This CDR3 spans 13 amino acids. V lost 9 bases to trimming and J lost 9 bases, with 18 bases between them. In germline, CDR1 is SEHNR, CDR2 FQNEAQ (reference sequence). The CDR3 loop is CARTDLRLGEQFF. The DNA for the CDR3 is TGTGCCAGAACCGACCTGCGGTTGGGTGAGCAGTTCTTC.

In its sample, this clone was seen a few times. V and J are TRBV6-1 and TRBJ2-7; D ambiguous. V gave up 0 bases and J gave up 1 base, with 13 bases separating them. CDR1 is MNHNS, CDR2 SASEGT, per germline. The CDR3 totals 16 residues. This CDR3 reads CASSEARSAISYEQYF. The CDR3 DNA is TGTGCCAGCAGTGAAGCGCGATCTGCTATTTCCTACGAGCAGTACTTC.

The chain's CDR3 is CASSPAGGLNNEQFF. CDR3 in DNA: TGTGCCAGCTCTCCAGCGGGAGGTCTCAACAATGAGCAGTTCTTC. V usage is TRBV18 and J usage is TRBJ2-1, with 9 bases that match TRBD2. Germline lookup yields CDR1 KGHSH and CDR2 LQKENI. After removal of 6 bases from V and 5 bases from J, the junction contained 8 bases not matched to a gene. The CDR3 length is 15 residues.

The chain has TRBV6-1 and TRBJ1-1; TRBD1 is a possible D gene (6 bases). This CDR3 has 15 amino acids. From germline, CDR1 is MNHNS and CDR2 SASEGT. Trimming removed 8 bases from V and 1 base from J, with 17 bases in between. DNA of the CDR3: TGTGCCAGCCTCGTGGGGGGCGCGGGGAACACTGAAGCTTTCTTT. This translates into CASLVGGAGNTEAFF.

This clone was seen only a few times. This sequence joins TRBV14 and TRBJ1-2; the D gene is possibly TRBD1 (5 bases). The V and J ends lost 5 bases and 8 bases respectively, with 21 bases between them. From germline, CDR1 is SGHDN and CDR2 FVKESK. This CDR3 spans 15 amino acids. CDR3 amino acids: CASSWGIGVDWGYTF. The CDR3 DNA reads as TGTGCCAGCAGCTGGGGTATAGGGGTGGATTGGGGCTACACCTTC.

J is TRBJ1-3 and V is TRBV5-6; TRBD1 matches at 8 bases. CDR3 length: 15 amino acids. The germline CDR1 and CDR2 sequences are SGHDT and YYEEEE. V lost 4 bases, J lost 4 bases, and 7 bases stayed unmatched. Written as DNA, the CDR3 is TGTGCCAGCAGCCTTAGGACAGGGAGGGGAAACACCATATATTTT. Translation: CASSLRTGRGNTIYF. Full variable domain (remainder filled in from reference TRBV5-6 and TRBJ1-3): DAGVTQSPTHLIKTRGQQVTLRCSPKSGHDTVSWYQQALGQGPQFIFQYYEEEERQRGNFPDRFSGHQFPNYSSELNVNALLLGDSALYLCASSLRTGRGNTIYFGEGSWLTVV.

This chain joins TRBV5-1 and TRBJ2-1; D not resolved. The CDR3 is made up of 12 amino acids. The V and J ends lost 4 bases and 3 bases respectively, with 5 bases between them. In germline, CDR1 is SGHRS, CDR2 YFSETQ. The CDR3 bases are TGCGCCAGCAGCGATTACTACAATGAGCAGTTCTTC. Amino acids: CASSDYYNEQFF.

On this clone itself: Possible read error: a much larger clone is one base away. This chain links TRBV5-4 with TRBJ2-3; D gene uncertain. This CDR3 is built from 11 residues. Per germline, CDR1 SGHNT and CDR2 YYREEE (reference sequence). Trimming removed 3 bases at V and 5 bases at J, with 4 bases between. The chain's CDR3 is CASSSGDTQYF. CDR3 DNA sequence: TGTGCCAGCAGCTCGGGAGATACGCAGTATTTT.

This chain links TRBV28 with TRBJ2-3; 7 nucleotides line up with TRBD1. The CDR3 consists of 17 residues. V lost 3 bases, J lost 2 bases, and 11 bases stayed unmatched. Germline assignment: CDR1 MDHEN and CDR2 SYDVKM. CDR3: CASSLGDSLPPTDTQYF. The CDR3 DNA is TGTGCCAGCAGTTTGGGGGACAGCCTCCCACCCACAGATACGCAGTATTTT.

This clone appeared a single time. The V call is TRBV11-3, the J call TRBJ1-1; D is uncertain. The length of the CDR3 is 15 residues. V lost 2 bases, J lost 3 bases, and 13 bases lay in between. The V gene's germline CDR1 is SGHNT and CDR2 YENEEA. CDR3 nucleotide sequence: TGTGCCAGCAGCTTAAATCCCGCAGCCGACACTGAAGCTTTCTTT. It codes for CASSLNPAADTEAFF.

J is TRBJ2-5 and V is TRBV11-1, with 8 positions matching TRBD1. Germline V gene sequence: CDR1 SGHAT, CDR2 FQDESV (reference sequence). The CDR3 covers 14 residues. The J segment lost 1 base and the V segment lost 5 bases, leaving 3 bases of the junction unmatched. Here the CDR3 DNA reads TGTGCCAGCAGCCCGGACAGGGCCCAAGAGACCCAGTACTTC. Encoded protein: CASSPDRAQETQYF.

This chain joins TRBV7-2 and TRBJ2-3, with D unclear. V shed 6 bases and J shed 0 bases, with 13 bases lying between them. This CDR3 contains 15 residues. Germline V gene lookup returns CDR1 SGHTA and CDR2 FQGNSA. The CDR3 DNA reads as TGTGCCAGCAGTTTAAGAGGCAGGAGCACAGATACGCAGTATTTT. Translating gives CASSLRGRSTDTQYF.

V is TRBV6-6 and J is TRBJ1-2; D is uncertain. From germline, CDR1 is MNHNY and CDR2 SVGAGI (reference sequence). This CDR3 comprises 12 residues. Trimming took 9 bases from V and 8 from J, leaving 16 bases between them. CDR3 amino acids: CASATGVGGYTF. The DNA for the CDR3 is TGTGCCAGTGCTACGGGCGTTGGGGGCTACACCTTC.

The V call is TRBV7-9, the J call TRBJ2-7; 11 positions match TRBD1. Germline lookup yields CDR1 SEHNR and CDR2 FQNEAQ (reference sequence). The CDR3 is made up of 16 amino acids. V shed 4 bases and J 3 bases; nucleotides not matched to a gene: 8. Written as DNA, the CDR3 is TGTGCCAGCAGCTCCGCCCCCGGGACAGGGGGCTACGAGCAGTACTTC. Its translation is CASSSAPGTGGYEQYF.

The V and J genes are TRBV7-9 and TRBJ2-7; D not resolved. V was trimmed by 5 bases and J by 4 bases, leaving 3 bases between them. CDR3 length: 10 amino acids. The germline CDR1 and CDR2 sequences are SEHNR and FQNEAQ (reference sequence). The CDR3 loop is CASSNYEQYF. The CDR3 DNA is TGTGCCAGCAGCAATTACGAGCAGTACTTC.

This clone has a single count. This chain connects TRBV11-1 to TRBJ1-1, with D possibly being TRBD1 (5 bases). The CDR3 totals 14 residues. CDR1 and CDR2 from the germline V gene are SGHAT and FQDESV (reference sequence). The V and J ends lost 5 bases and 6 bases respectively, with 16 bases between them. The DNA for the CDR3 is TGTGCCAGCAGCCCGTTAAGAGGGGCCCCTGAAGCTTTCTTT. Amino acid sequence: CASSPLRGAPEAFF.